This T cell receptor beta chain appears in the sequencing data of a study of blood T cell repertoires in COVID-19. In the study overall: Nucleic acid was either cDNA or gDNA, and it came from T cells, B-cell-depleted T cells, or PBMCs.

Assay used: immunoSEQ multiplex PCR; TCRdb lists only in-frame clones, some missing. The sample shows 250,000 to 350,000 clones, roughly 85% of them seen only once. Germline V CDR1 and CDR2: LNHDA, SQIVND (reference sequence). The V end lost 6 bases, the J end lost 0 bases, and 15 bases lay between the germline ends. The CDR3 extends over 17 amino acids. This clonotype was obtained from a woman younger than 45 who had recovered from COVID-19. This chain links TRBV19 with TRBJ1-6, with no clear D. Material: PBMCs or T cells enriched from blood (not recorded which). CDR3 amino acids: CASRRNVWSSYNSPLHF. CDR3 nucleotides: TGTGCCAGTAGAAGAAACGTTTGGAGCTCCTATAATTCACCCCTCCACTTT.